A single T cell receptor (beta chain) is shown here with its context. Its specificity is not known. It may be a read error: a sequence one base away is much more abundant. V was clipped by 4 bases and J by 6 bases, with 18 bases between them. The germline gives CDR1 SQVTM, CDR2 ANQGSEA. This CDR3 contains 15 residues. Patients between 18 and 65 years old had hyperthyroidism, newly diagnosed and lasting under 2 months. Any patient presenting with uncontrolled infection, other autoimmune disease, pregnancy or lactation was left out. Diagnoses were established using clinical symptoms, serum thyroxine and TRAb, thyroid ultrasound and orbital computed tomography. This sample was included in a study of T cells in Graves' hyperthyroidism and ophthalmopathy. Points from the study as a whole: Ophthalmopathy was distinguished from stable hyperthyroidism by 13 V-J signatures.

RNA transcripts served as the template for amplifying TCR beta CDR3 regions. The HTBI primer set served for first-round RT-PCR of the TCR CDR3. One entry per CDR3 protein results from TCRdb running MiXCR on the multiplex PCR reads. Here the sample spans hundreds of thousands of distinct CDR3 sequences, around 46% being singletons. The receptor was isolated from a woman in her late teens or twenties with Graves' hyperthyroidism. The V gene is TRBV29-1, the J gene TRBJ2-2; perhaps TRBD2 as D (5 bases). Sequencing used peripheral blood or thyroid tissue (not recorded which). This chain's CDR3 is CSVVARRGGSGELFF. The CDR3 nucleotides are TGCAGCGTTGTGGCCAGGAGAGGAGGATCCGGGGAGCTGTTTTTT.